What follows describes a single T cell receptor (beta chain). This sample is part of a study of T cell changes during pregnancy in multiple sclerosis. Germline V CDR1 and CDR2: SSHAT, FNYEAQ (reference sequence). Losses at the gene ends were 3 bases for V and 11 bases for J; bases not matched to a gene: 7. The length of the CDR3 is 13 residues. Some clones are missing from TCRdb's copy, which holds only in-frame ones; the method was immunoSEQ multiplex PCR. The table shows about 42,000 clones, with around 84% occurring only once. The starting material was CD4+ T cells from peripheral blood mononuclear cells, obtained before pregnancy. The chain employs TRBV7-7 and TRBJ2-1; 7 nucleotides line up with TRBD2. This sequence was found in a female donor with multiple sclerosis, enrolled in a pregnancy study. Here the CDR3 reads CASSLWEGRQQFF. The CDR3 coding sequence is TGTGCCAGCAGCTTGTGGGAGGGCCGGCAGCAGTTCTTC.